This TCR beta chain was recovered during a study of blood T cell repertoires in COVID-19. Study information: Samples taken during acute and convalescent COVID-19 were collected in the United States, Italy and Spain. Sources were T cells, B-cell-depleted T cells, or PBMCs; the material itself was cDNA or gDNA.

Germline CDR1 is SGHRS and CDR2 is YFSETQ. The CDR3 runs 15 residues. Trimming cost V 3 bases and J 5 bases; bases outside gene matches: 7. Participants were aged about 18 to 100 years from around 24 US areas. Those designated as exposed participants met a COVID-19 case within 2 weeks before study entry. This table comes from immunoSEQ multiplex PCR, and its TCRdb copy is limited to in-frame clones, with some not included. The data show about 180,000 clones, nearly 80% seen once. The sequence was obtained from a man between 60 and 70 years old who had been exposed to COVID-19. This chain uses TRBV5-1 with TRBJ1-4; 7 bases line up with TRBD1. Sequenced sample: PBMCs or T cells enriched from blood (not recorded which). The CDR3 loop is CASSSPGQYNEKLFF. The CDR3 region has the DNA TGCGCCAGCAGCTCTCCGGGACAGTACAATGAAAAACTGTTTTTT.